The 10 T cell receptor beta chains below all came from one sample that was sequenced in a study of early T cells in non-severe SARS-CoV-2 infection. Each CDR3 protein gets one entry after TCRdb re-called the 5' RACE reads with MiXCR. Of some 57,000 distinct CDR3 sequences in the sample, 5.6% were seen once. Sequencing was carried out using whole blood. These receptors originate from an adult who was a healthcare worker with PCR-confirmed SARS-CoV-2 infection or an uninfected control (not recorded which).

The genes are TRBV5-1 and TRBJ2-1; TRBD1 is a possible D gene (6 bases). Germline CDR1 reads SGHRS; CDR2 reads YFSETQ. V gave up 4 bases and J gave up 9 bases, with 14 bases separating them. There are 13 residues in the CDR3. As DNA, the CDR3 is TGCGCCAGCAGCCCGGGACACCCAGCTGAGCAGTTCTTC. Encoded protein: CASSPGHPAEQFF. Based on the CDR3 plus reference TRBV5-1 and TRBJ2-1, the full variable domain is KAGVTQTPRYLIKTRGQQVTLSCSPISGHRSVSWYQQTPGQGLQFLFEYFSETQRNKGNFPGRFSGRQFSNSRSEMNVSTLELGDSALYLCASSPGHPAEQFFGPGTRLTVL.

The rearrangement links TRBV20-1 to TRBJ1-6, with a tentative D call TRBD1 (6 bases). V shed 6 bases and J shed 8 bases, with 20 bases lying between them. The CDR3 is made up of 15 amino acids. CDR1 is DFQATT, CDR2 SNEGSKA, per germline (reference sequence). The CDR3 coding sequence is TGCAGTGCCCTACCGGGGGCAACGAGGGATTCACCCCTCCACTTT. It translates to CSALPGATRDSPLHF.

This clonotype was seen a handful of times. V is TRBV11-1 and J is TRBJ2-7, with 7 positions matching TRBD1. The CDR3 consists of 12 residues. The junction had 3 bases not matched to a gene; V was cut back by 5 bases and J by 5 bases. CDR1 and CDR2 (germline): SGHAT, FQDESV (reference sequence). CDR3 coding DNA: TGTGCCAGCAGCCGGACAGGAAACGAGCAGTACTTC. Protein product: CASSRTGNEQYF.

This clonotype was observed a few times. This chain links TRBV6-1 with TRBJ2-2, with 9 positions matching TRBD2. V was pared by 2 bases and J by 6 bases, with 4 bases of the junction left unmatched. The germline V gene has CDR1 MNHNS and CDR2 SASEGT. The CDR3 runs 15 residues. The CDR3 spells CASSEKRGAAGELFF. As DNA, the CDR3 is TGTGCCAGCAGTGAAAAGCGGGGGGCCGCCGGGGAGCTGTTTTTT.

This clonotype was seen a few times. The chain recombines TRBV29-1 with TRBJ2-1; D gene ambiguous. The CDR3 spans 14 residues. CDR1 SQVTM and CDR2 ANQGSEA come from the germline V gene. With 3 bases removed from V and 0 bases from J, the gap between germline ends came to 9 bases. The CDR3 is CSVEDGRSYNEQFF. CDR3 sequence (DNA): TGCAGCGTTGAGGATGGACGCTCCTACAATGAGCAGTTCTTC.

This clonotype has ten or more counts. The V gene is TRBV7-2, the J gene TRBJ2-5, with 8 bases aligning to TRBD2. There are 16 residues in the CDR3. Looked up from germline, CDR1 is SGHTA and CDR2 is FQGNSA. The V segment lost 5 bases and the J segment 2 bases; nucleotides outside the gene matches: 10. The CDR3 DNA reads TGTGCCAGCAGCACTCATGCCGCGGGGGGTCAAGAGACCCAGTACTTC. As protein: CASSTHAAGGQETQYF. The full variable domain, rest sourced from reference TRBV7-2 and TRBJ2-5, is GAGVSQSPSNKVTEKGKDVELRCDPISGHTALYWYRQSLGQGLEFLIYFQGNSAPDKSGLPSDRFSAERTGGSVSTLTIQRTQQEDSAVYLCASSTHAAGGQETQYFGPGTRLLVL.

A remark on this clonotype: Being one base from a much bigger clone, this may be a read error. The chain couples TRBV11-2 to TRBJ2-1; the D gene is possibly TRBD2 (6 bases). In germline, CDR1 is SGHAT, CDR2 FQNNGV. The V end was cut by 0 bases, the J end by 9 bases, with 21 bases between. The CDR3 runs 17 residues. CDR3 bases: TGTGCCAGCAGCTTAGATCTTGGCGCTATCGGGGGAATTGAGCAGTTCTTC. Residues: CASSLDLGAIGGIEQFF.

This clonotype was picked up many times. The chain links TRBV18 to TRBJ2-4, with 8 bases fitting TRBD1. This CDR3 spans 15 amino acids. In germline, CDR1 is KGHSH, CDR2 LQKENI. V lost 4 bases, J lost 6 bases, and 8 bases stayed unmatched. The CDR3 DNA reads as TGTGCCAGCTCACTTGGGACAGGCCAGGGAAACATTCAGTACTTC. Translation gives CASSLGTGQGNIQYF.

The V and J genes are TRBV7-9 and TRBJ1-1, with TRBD1 matching over 10 bases. CDR3 length: 15 residues. V shed 2 bases and J 3 bases; nucleotides not matched to a gene: 3. CDR1 is SEHNR and CDR2 is FQNEAQ in the germline V gene (reference sequence). The CDR3 sequence: CASSLMTGGDTEAFF. The CDR3 region has the DNA TGTGCCAGCAGCTTAATGACAGGGGGCGACACTGAAGCTTTCTTT.

This clonotype was detected many times. The chain is built from TRBV14 and TRBJ2-2; D not resolved. This CDR3 comprises 13 residues. Deletions cut 4 bases from V and 6 bases from J, with 9 bases between. Germline V gene sequence: CDR1 SGHDN, CDR2 FVKESK. CDR3 nucleotides: TGTGCCAGCAGCCCCGCCGCCTCCGGGGAGCTGTTTTTT. It is translated as CASSPAASGELFF.